The following is a T cell receptor (beta chain) sequence with its context. The sample is drawn from a study of healthy donors' naive CD4 and CD8 T cells. A linear amplification protocol produced the TCR libraries from roughly 480 ng of total RNA. TCRdb used MiXCR to reprocess the reads, holding one entry per CDR3 protein. The sample yields approximately 180,000 distinct CDR3 sequences, about 76% seen once. Germline V CDR1 and CDR2: LNHDA, SQIVND (reference sequence). Deletions cut 5 bases from V and 4 bases from J, with 18 bases between. The CDR3 consists of 16 residues. This TCR was recovered from a pool of human donors in good health; the sample pools cells from several healthy donors. The V and J genes are TRBV19 and TRBJ2-1, with D maybe TRBD2 (7 bases). What was sequenced was naive CD4+ and CD8+ T cells sorted from blood, pooled from several donors. The CDR3 spells CASSSPGGGRYNEQFF. CDR3 coding DNA: TGTGCCAGTAGTTCTCCGGGGGGCGGTAGGTACAATGAGCAGTTCTTC.